This TCR beta chain was recorded in a study of PD-1 blockade in classical Hodgkin lymphoma. The method was immunoSEQ multiplex PCR; TCRdb's version includes in-frame clones alone and lacks a portion of them. The sample holds fewer than 25,000 clones, 73% seen once. By sample share, this clone is medium-sized (0.01 to 0.1%). Its specificity is unknown. Every patient relapsed after autologous stem cell transplantation, and brentuximab vedotin exposure varied. Best overall response was complete response, partial response or progressive disease in these relapsed/refractory classical Hodgkin lymphoma patients. Study-level results: Among the patients, those starting nivolumab under 1 year after ASCT were excluded. By C4D1, CD4+ diversity increased significantly, especially in complete responders. Newly diagnosed patients and complete responders had comparable diversity at baseline.

The input for sequencing was peripheral blood mononuclear cells (PBMCs), taken before the second cycle of nivolumab. This clonotype was sampled from a human donor with classical Hodgkin lymphoma.

The CDR3 protein is CASSQGNLHNQPQHF. The CDR3 DNA reads TGCGCCAGCAGCCAAGGGAATCTACATAATCAGCCCCAGCATTTT. The genes are TRBV4-1 and TRBJ1-5; D is undetermined. The CDR3 has 15 amino acids. CDR1 MGHRA and CDR2 YSYEKL come from the germline V gene. The ends were cut back, 1 base at V and 4 bases at J, with 11 bases in the middle.